This T cell receptor beta chain was captured in a study of blood T cell repertoires in COVID-19. Study-level background: Acute-phase and convalescent COVID-19 samples originated in the United States, Italy and Spain. From T cells, B-cell-depleted T cells, or PBMCs came the material, which was cDNA or gDNA.

In the original analysis: Amplification of reference gene primers was used by the study to estimate nucleated cell counts. Sequencing was performed with immunoSEQ multiplex PCR; in TCRdb, only in-frame clones are kept and a portion is missing. Clonal size and the V and J genes are those of that table, whereas D and trimming came from the DNA. The sample consists of 35,000 to 45,000 clones, roughly nine tenths of them appearing once. The receptor's source is a man over 45 with active COVID-19. The source material was peripheral blood.

The CDR3 sequence is CASSESVTGDQPQHF. CDR3 coding DNA: TGTGCCAGCAGTGAATCGGTGACAGGGGACCAGCCCCAGCATTTT. The chain links TRBV6-1 to TRBJ1-5, with TRBD1 matching 8 bases. Per the germline V gene, CDR1 is MNHNS and CDR2 is SASEGT. The CDR3 contains 15 residues. V shed 2 bases and J 7 bases; nucleotides not matched to a gene: 7.